The rows below give T cell receptor beta chains drawn from one sample of a study of T cell responses to AZD1222 COVID-19 vaccine. This table comes from immunoSEQ multiplex PCR, and its TCRdb copy is limited to in-frame clones, with some not included. Altogether about 110,000 clones are present, nearly 90% being singletons, with the ten largest covering roughly 2.5%. Sequencing was performed on peripheral blood, taken 28 days after the second AZD1222 dose. The source of these receptors is an adult who received the AZD1222 COVID-19 vaccine. The CDR3 runs from the conserved cysteine through the conserved F or W. The order of the fields is D gene, J gene, clone size, V gene, CDR3 DNA, CDR3 protein. D genes are given only for firm matches. The size of a clone is reported for some rows only, either as once, few or many, or as a class for expanded clones.

D: NA
J: TRBJ2-7
size: few
V: TRBV5-6
DNA: TGTGCCAGCAGCGTCACAGGGACCTACGAGCAGTACTTC
CDR3: CASSVTGTYEQYF

D: NA
J: TRBJ1-2
size: NA
V: TRBV19
DNA: TGTGCCAGTAGTATCCTCGAGGGGAACTATGGCTACACCTTC
CDR3: CASSILEGNYGYTF

D: NA
J: TRBJ1-5
size: NA
V: TRBV15
DNA: TGTGCCACCAGTTTGGGGGCAGGGAGCAATCAGCCCCAGCATTTT
CDR3: CATSLGAGSNQPQHF

D: NA
J: TRBJ1-3
size: NA
V: TRBV7-9
DNA: TGTGCCAGCAGCTTAGTTCGGGTAAATTTT
CDR3: CASSLVRVNF

D: TRBD1
J: TRBJ1-2
size: NA
V: TRBV7-2
DNA: TGTGCCAGCAGCTTAAGGCGCGACAGGGGGCTTGGCTACACCTTC
CDR3: CASSLRRDRGLGYTF

D: TRBD1
J: TRBJ1-6
size: NA
V: TRBV4-1
DNA: TGCGCCAGCAGCCAAGCGGACAGGGGTGATTCACCCCTCCACTTT
CDR3: CASSQADRGDSPLHF

D: NA
J: TRBJ2-7
size: NA
V: TRBV11-1
DNA: TGTGCCAGCAGCTTAGGCAGAAACTCCTACGAGCAGTACTTC
CDR3: CASSLGRNSYEQYF

D: NA
J: TRBJ1-6
size: NA
V: TRBV5-6
DNA: TGTGCCAGCAGCTTGTACAGGAAGGGTAGCTATAATTCACCCCTCCACTTT
CDR3: CASSLYRKGSYNSPLHF

D: NA
J: TRBJ2-1
size: NA
V: TRBV7-3
DNA: TGTGCCAGCAGCTTCCTAACATCGGGAGCCAATGAGCAGTTCTTC
CDR3: CASSFLTSGANEQFF

D: NA
J: TRBJ1-4
size: NA
V: TRBV27
DNA: TGTGCCAGCAGTCAGTTTTCAGCTGGTAATGAAAAACTGTTTTTT
CDR3: CASSQFSAGNEKLFF

D: NA
J: TRBJ2-2
size: NA
V: TRBV4-2
DNA: TGTGCCAGCAGCCAATTTAGCGGGAACACCGGGGAGCTGTTTTTT
CDR3: CASSQFSGNTGELFF

D: NA
J: TRBJ2-5
size: NA
V: TRBV7-9
DNA: TGTGCCAGCAGCTTAGTTTATGGGGAGACCCAGTACTTC
CDR3: CASSLVYGETQYF

D: TRBD2
J: TRBJ2-3
size: NA
V: TRBV5-1
DNA: TGCGCCAGCAGCTGGAAGGGGACTAGCGGGAGTCTCGCAGATACGCAGTATTTT
CDR3: CASSWKGTSGSLADTQYF

D: TRBD1
J: TRBJ2-7
size: NA
V: TRBV28
DNA: TGTGCCAGCAGTTTATTGCCGGGACAGGTCGGCGAGGACGGCGAGCAGTACTTC
CDR3: CASSLLPGQVGEDGEQYF

D: NA
J: TRBJ1-6
size: NA
V: TRBV12-3/TRBV12-4
DNA: TGTGCCAGCAGTTCTTCTTATAGTTCACCCCTCCACTTT
CDR3: CASSSSYSSPLHF

D: TRBD1
J: TRBJ1-3
size: once
V: TRBV7-2
DNA: TGTGCCAGCAGCTCGGGACAGGGGGCAGTAAACACCATATATTTT
CDR3: CASSSGQGAVNTIYF

D: NA
J: TRBJ2-5
size: NA
V: TRBV2
DNA: TGTGCCAGCAGTGGACAGGAACAAGAGACCCAGTACTTC
CDR3: CASSGQEQETQYF

D: NA
J: TRBJ1-6
size: NA
V: TRBV15
DNA: TGTGCCACCAGCAGAGACCAGTTCTATAATTCACCCCTCCACTTT
CDR3: CATSRDQFYNSPLHF

D: TRBD1
J: TRBJ1-1
size: NA
V: TRBV28
DNA: TGTGCCAGCACTCCTACAGGGGGCTGGGTGAACACTGAAGCTTTCTTT
CDR3: CASTPTGGWVNTEAFF

D: NA
J: TRBJ2-3
size: NA
V: TRBV28
DNA: TGTGCCAGCAGTGAGGTGGGACACCGCACAGATACGCAGTATTTT
CDR3: CASSEVGHRTDTQYF

D: TRBD2
J: TRBJ2-7
size: NA
V: TRBV27
DNA: TGTGCCAGCACTCGAGCGGGAGGGGTTTACGAGCAGTACTTC
CDR3: CASTRAGGVYEQYF

D: TRBD2
J: TRBJ2-1
size: NA
V: TRBV9
DNA: TGTGCCAGCAGTGGACTAGCCTACTCCTACAATGAGCAGTTCTTC
CDR3: CASSGLAYSYNEQFF

D: NA
J: TRBJ1-6
size: NA
V: TRBV25-1
DNA: TGTGCCAGCAGTGAATCCCAGGGTTGGAATTCACCCCTCCACTTT
CDR3: CASSESQGWNSPLHF

D: NA
J: TRBJ2-1
size: few
V: TRBV7-3
DNA: TGTGCCAGCAGCGGAATGGGGGGCGGACCCAATGAGCAGTTCTTC
CDR3: CASSGMGGGPNEQFF

D: TRBD1
J: TRBJ1-2
size: NA
V: TRBV28
DNA: TGTGCCAGCAGTTCCATCAATACGGGACAGGGGGATCTAGGATATGGCTACACCTTC
CDR3: CASSSINTGQGDLGYGYTF

D: NA
J: TRBJ2-6
size: NA
V: TRBV7-2
DNA: TGTGCCAGCAGCTTAGAGTACAGGGAAGGGTCTGGGGCCAACGTCCTGACTTTC
CDR3: CASSLEYREGSGANVLTF

D: NA
J: TRBJ2-1
size: NA
V: TRBV24-1
DNA: TGTGCCACCAGTGATTTTGGCAGACAGAGAAACAATGAGCAGTTCTTC
CDR3: CATSDFGRQRNNEQFF

D: NA
J: TRBJ2-5
size: NA
V: TRBV3-1/TRBV3-2
DNA: TGTGCCAGCATTGACTACCAAGAGACCCAGTACTTC
CDR3: CASIDYQETQYF

D: TRBD1
J: TRBJ2-7
size: NA
V: TRBV30
DNA: TGTGCCTGGAGTGCTTCAGGACAGGGGGCTTGGGAGCAGTACTTC
CDR3: CAWSASGQGAWEQYF

D: TRBD1
J: TRBJ2-2
size: NA
V: TRBV6-6
DNA: TGTGCCAGCTCCCGGACAGGGAACACCGGGGAGCTGTTTTTT
CDR3: CASSRTGNTGELFF

D: NA
J: TRBJ2-3
size: NA
V: TRBV12-3/TRBV12-4
DNA: TGTGCGGGCAGCCCGAGTTACACAGATACGCAGTATTTT
CDR3: CAGSPSYTDTQYF

D: TRBD1
J: TRBJ2-1
size: once
V: TRBV20-1
DNA: TGCAGTGCTACTGAACAGGGGGCGCTCGGAAATGAGCAGTTCTTC
CDR3: CSATEQGALGNEQFF

D: NA
J: TRBJ2-1
size: NA
V: TRBV18
DNA: TGTGCCAGCTCCGGACCAGCTGAACTCTCCTACAATGAGCAGTTCTTC
CDR3: CASSGPAELSYNEQFF

D: NA
J: TRBJ1-1
size: NA
V: TRBV5-6
DNA: TGTGCCAGCAGCTTGGATCCAAACAGGGAGAGCACTGAAGCTTTCTTT
CDR3: CASSLDPNRESTEAFF

D: NA
J: TRBJ1-1
size: NA
V: TRBV7-9
DNA: TGTGCCAGCAGCTTAGGAGACGCGAACACTGAAGCTTTCTTT
CDR3: CASSLGDANTEAFF

D: TRBD1
J: TRBJ1-1
size: once
V: TRBV5-1
DNA: TGCGCCAGCAGCGCGACCGGGACAGGGAACACTGAAGCTTTCTTT
CDR3: CASSATGTGNTEAFF

D: NA
J: TRBJ1-5
size: NA
V: TRBV28
DNA: TGTGCCAGCACCACGTGGGGGACCCATCAGCCCCAGCATTTT
CDR3: CASTTWGTHQPQHF

D: NA
J: TRBJ2-7
size: NA
V: TRBV12-3/TRBV12-4
DNA: TGTGCCAGCAGCTTGGTCGGGGACGAGCAGTACTTC
CDR3: CASSLVGDEQYF

D: NA
J: TRBJ1-2
size: NA
V: TRBV18
DNA: TGTGCCAGCTCCCTCAGGACAAGTGAAACCGTCTATGGCTACACCTTC
CDR3: CASSLRTSETVYGYTF

D: NA
J: TRBJ2-2
size: NA
V: TRBV5-1
DNA: TGCGCCAGCAGCTTGGATCAGCGGAACACCGGGGAGCTGTTTTTT
CDR3: CASSLDQRNTGELFF

D: NA
J: TRBJ1-1
size: NA
V: TRBV7-3
DNA: TGTGCCAGCAGCTCAGGGGCCCAAAACGCTGAAGCTTTCTTT
CDR3: CASSSGAQNAEAFF

D: TRBD1
J: TRBJ2-1
size: NA
V: TRBV24-1
DNA: TGTGCCACCAGTGATTTATCAGGGGGCAGTCACAATGAGCAGTTCTTC
CDR3: CATSDLSGGSHNEQFF

D: NA
J: TRBJ2-5
size: NA
V: TRBV4-1
DNA: TGCGCCAGCAGCCAAGGTCCTCCCGGGGCAATTCAAGAGACCCAGTACTTC
CDR3: CASSQGPPGAIQETQYF

D: TRBD2
J: TRBJ2-1
size: NA
V: TRBV6-4
DNA: TGTGCCAGCAGTCAGACTAGCGGTAACTACAATGAGCAGTTCTTC
CDR3: CASSQTSGNYNEQFF

D: TRBD1
J: TRBJ1-1
size: NA
V: TRBV29-1
DNA: TGCAGCATTGGGTTGACAGGGGTACGAGTTTACACTGAAGCTTTCTTT
CDR3: CSIGLTGVRVYTEAFF

D: NA
J: TRBJ1-2
size: once
V: TRBV5-8
DNA: TGTGCCAGCAGTTTCGACTCCCCCGGCTATGGCTACACCTTC
CDR3: CASSFDSPGYGYTF

D: NA
J: TRBJ1-2
size: NA
V: TRBV7-9
DNA: TGTGCCAGCAGCTTAGGGACAGACAGCATCTATGGCTACACCTTC
CDR3: CASSLGTDSIYGYTF

D: TRBD1
J: TRBJ2-1
size: NA
V: TRBV7-9
DNA: TGTGCCAGCAGCTCAATTACAGGGGGCTTAATCTACAATGAGCAGTTCTTC
CDR3: CASSSITGGLIYNEQFF

D: TRBD2
J: TRBJ2-1
size: NA
V: TRBV6-2/TRBV6-3
DNA: TGTGCCAGCAGCCAAGGGACTAGCCCTCGGGAGTTCTTC
CDR3: CASSQGTSPREFF

D: TRBD2
J: TRBJ2-7
size: NA
V: TRBV27
DNA: TGTGCCAGCAGTTTATCTGCCGGGGTCTCTAGCGGGTATCATTACGAGCAGTACTTC
CDR3: CASSLSAGVSSGYHYEQYF

D: TRBD1
J: TRBJ2-4
size: NA
V: TRBV27
DNA: TGTGCCAGCAGGTCCCAGGGGGCCATTCAGTACTTC
CDR3: CASRSQGAIQYF

D: NA
J: TRBJ1-1
size: NA
V: TRBV10-2
DNA: TGCGCCAGCAGTGAGTCGGTGTTGGGACGAAACACTGAAGCTTTCTTT
CDR3: CASSESVLGRNTEAFF

D: NA
J: TRBJ2-7
size: NA
V: TRBV11-2
DNA: TGTGCCAGCAGCTTGGCAGAAGGCTACGAGCAGTACTTC
CDR3: CASSLAEGYEQYF

D: NA
J: TRBJ1-5
size: NA
V: TRBV11-2
DNA: TGTGCCAGCAGCTTAGAAAGCGACGGGCAGGTCAATCAGCCCCAGCATTTT
CDR3: CASSLESDGQVNQPQHF

D: TRBD2
J: TRBJ2-2
size: NA
V: TRBV19
DNA: TGTGCCAGTAGTATCCGGACTAGCGGGGGGAAGAACACCGGGGAGCTGTTTTTT
CDR3: CASSIRTSGGKNTGELFF

D: TRBD2
J: TRBJ2-1
size: NA
V: TRBV4-2
DNA: TGTGCCAGCAGCCAAGATGGGGAGACTAGCGCCAATGAGCAGTTCTTC
CDR3: CASSQDGETSANEQFF

D: NA
J: TRBJ1-5
size: NA
V: TRBV10-2
DNA: TGCGCCAGCAGCCTGGCGGGGGCCCGCTCTGGGCCCCAGCATTTT
CDR3: CASSLAGARSGPQHF

D: TRBD2
J: TRBJ2-5
size: NA
V: TRBV5-1
DNA: TGCGCCAGCAGCTTGTTTGCGGGACTAGCGGGAGGGCCAGGAGGAGAGACCCAGTACTTC
CDR3: CASSLFAGLAGGPGGETQYF

D: NA
J: TRBJ1-6
size: once
V: TRBV24-1
DNA: TGTGCCACCAGTGTACTCCCCGCGAGGAATTCACCCCTCCACTTT
CDR3: CATSVLPARNSPLHF